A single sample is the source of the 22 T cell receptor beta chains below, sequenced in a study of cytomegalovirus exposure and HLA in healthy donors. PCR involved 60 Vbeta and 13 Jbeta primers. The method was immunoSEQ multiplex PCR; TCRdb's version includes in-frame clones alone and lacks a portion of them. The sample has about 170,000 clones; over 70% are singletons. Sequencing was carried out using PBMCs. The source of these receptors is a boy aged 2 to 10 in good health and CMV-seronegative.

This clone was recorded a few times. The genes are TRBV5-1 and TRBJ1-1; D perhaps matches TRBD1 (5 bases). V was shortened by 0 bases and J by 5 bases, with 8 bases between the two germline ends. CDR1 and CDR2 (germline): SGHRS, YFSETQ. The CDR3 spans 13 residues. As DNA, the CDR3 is TGCGCCAGCAGCTTGGAGGGGTTGACTGAAGCTTTCTTT. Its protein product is CASSLEGLTEAFF.

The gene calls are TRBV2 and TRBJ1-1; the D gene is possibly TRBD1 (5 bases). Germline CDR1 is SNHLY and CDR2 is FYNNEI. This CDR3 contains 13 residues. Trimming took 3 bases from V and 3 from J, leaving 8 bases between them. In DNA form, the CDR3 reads TGTGCCAGCAGTGATGAGACAGACACTGAAGCTTTCTTT. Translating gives CASSDETDTEAFF.

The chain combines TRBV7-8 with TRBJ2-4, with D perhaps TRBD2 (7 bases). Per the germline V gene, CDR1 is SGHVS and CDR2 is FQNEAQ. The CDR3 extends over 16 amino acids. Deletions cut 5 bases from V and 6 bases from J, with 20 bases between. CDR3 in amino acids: CASSQGGGPSLNIQYF. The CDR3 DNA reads TGTGCCAGCAGCCAAGGCGGGGGCCCCTCTTTAAACATTCAGTACTTC.

The CDR3 is CASSQTYRAPSGANVLTF. CDR3 bases: TGTGCCAGCAGCCAAACGTACAGGGCTCCCTCTGGGGCCAACGTCCTGACTTTC. The chain uses TRBV7-3 and TRBJ2-6; D might be TRBD1 (6 bases). The CDR3 covers 18 residues. Germline V lookup: CDR1 SGHTA, CDR2 FQGTGA. V gave up 5 bases and J gave up 0 bases, with 17 bases separating them.

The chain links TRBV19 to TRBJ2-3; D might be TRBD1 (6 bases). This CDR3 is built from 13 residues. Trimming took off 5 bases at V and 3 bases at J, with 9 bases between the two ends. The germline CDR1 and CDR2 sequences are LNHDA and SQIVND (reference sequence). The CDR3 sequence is CASSADRTDTQYF. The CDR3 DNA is TGTGCCAGTAGTGCCGACAGGACAGATACGCAGTATTTT.

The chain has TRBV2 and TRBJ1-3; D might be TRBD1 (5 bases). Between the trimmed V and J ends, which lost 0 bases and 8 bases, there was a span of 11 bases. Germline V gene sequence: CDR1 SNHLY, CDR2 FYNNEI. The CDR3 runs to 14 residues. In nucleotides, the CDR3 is TGTGCCAGCAGTGAAGCCAGGGTAGGGGACACCATATATTTT. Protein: CASSEARVGDTIYF. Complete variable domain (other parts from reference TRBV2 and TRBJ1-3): EPEVTQTPSHQVTQMGQEVILRCVPISNHLYFYWYRQILGQKVEFLVSFYNNEISEKSEIFDDQFSVERPDGSNFTLKIRSTKLEDSAMYFCASSEARVGDTIYFGEGSWLTVV.

CDR3 DNA sequence: TGTGCCAGCAGTGAACTTGGCGGGGGGCTCCAAGAGACCCAGTACTTC. Translated: CASSELGGGLQETQYF. V usage is TRBV2 and J usage is TRBJ2-5; 8 bases are a match to TRBD2. This CDR3 region has 16 residues. Germline V gives CDR1 SNHLY, CDR2 FYNNEI. After removal of 2 bases from V and 1 base from J, the junction contained 6 bases not matched to a gene. The full variable domain, rest sourced from reference TRBV2 and TRBJ2-5, is EPEVTQTPSHQVTQMGQEVILRCVPISNHLYFYWYRQILGQKVEFLVSFYNNEISEKSEIFDDQFSVERPDGSNFTLKIRSTKLEDSAMYFCASSELGGGLQETQYFGPGTRLLVL.

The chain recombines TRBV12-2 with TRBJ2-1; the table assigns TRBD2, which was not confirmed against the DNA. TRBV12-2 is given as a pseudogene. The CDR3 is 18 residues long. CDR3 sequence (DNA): TGTGCAAGTCGCGCACGCTCCCTGAGCGGGGGGGCTGACAATGAGCAGTTCTTC. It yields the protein CASRARSLSGGADNEQFF.

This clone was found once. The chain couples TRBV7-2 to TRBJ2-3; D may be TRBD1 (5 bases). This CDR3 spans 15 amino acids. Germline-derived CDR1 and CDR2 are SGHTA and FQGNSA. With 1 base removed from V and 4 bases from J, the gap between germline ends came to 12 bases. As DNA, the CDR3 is TGTGCCAGCAGCTTAGACTTAGGGGTTTCAGATACGCAGTATTTT. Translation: CASSLDLGVSDTQYF.

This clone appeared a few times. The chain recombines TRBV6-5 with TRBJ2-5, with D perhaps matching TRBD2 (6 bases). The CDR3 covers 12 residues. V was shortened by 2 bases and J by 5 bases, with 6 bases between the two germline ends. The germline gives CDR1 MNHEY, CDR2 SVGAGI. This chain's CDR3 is CASSYAGETQYF. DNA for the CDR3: TGTGCCAGCAGTTACGCGGGGGAGACCCAGTACTTC.

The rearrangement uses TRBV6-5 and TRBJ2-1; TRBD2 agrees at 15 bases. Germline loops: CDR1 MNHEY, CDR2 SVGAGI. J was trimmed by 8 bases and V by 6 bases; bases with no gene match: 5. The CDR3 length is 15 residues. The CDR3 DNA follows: TGTGCCAGCAGGCCCGGACTAGCGGGGGGGGATGAGCAGTTCTTC. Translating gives CASRPGLAGGDEQFF.

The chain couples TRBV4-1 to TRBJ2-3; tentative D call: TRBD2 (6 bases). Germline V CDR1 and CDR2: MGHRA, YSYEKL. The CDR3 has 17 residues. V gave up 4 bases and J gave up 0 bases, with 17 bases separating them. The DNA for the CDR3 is TGCGCCAGCAGCCCACTCTTCAAGCGGGCTAGCACAGATACGCAGTATTTT. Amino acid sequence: CASSPLFKRASTDTQYF.

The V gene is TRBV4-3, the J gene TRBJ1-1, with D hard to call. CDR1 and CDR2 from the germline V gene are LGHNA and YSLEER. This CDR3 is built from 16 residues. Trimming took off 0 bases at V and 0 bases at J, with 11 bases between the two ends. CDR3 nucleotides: TGCGCCAGCAGCCAAGATCCCGGGGTCATGAACACTGAAGCTTTCTTT. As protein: CASSQDPGVMNTEAFF.

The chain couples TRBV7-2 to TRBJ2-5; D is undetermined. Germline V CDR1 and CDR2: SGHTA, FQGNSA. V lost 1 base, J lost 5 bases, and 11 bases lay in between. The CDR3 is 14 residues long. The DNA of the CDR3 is TGTGCCAGCAGCTTAGGCGTAGTTGCGGAGACCCAGTACTTC. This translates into CASSLGVVAETQYF.

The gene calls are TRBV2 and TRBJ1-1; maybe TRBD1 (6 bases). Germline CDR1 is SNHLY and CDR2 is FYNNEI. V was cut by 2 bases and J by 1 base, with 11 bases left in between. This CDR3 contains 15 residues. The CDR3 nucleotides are TGTGCCAGCAGTGAATTCTCGACAGGGAACACTGAAGCTTTCTTT. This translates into CASSEFSTGNTEAFF.

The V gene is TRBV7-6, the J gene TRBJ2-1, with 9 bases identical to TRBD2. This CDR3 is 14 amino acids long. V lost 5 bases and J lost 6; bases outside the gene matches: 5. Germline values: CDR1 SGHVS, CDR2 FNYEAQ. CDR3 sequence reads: CASSPGTSPNEQFF. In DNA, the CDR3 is TGTGCCAGCAGCCCAGGGACTAGCCCCAATGAGCAGTTCTTC.

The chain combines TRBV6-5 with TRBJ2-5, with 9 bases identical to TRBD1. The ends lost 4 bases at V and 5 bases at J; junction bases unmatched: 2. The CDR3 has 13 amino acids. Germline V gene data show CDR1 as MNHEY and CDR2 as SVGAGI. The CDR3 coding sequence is TGTGCCAGCAGTTGGACAGGGGTTGAGACCCAGTACTTC. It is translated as CASSWTGVETQYF.

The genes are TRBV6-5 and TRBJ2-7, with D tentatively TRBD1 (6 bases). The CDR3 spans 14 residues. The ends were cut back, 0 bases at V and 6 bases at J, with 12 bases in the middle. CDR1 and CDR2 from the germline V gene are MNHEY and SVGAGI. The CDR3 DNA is TGTGCCAGCAGTTACTCCCCGACAGGTCTCGAGCAGTACGTC. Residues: CASSYSPTGLEQYV.

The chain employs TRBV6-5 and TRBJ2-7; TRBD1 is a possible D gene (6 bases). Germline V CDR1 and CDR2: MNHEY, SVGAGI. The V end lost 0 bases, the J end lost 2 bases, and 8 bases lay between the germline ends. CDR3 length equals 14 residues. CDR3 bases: TGTGCCAGCAGTTACTCGGACAGTACCTACGAGCAGTACTTC. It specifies CASSYSDSTYEQYF.

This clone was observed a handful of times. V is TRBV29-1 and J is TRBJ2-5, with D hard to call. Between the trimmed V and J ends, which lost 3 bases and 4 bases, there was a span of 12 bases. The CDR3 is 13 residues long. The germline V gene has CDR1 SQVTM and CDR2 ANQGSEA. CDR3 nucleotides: TGCAGCGTTGAGGCGACCAGGATAGAGACCCAGTACTTC. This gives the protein CSVEATRIETQYF.

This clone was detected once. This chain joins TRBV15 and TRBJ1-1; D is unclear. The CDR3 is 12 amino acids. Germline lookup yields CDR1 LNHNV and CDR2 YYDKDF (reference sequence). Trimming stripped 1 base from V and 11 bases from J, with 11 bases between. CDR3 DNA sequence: TGTGCCACCAGCAGAGTGGCGGGCTGGGCTTTCTTT. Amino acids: CATSRVAGWAFF.

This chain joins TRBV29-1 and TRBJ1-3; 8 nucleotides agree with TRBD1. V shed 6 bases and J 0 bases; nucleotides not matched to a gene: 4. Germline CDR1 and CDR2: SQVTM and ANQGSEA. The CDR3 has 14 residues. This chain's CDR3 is CSVLDRASGNTIYF. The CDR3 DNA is TGCAGCGTGCTGGACAGGGCCTCTGGAAACACCATATATTTT.